This TCR beta chain was observed in a study of CD8 T cells in Susac syndrome. The CDR3 runs to 15 residues. V was pared by 2 bases and J by 3 bases, with 6 bases of the junction left unmatched. The germline V gene has CDR1 GTSNPN and CDR2 SVGIG (reference sequence). RNA totalling roughly 0.5 to 1 ug underwent reverse transcription with random hexamers. Amplification of the TCR beta CDR3 was carried out by immunoSEQ multiplex PCR, which spanned a total of 54 Vbeta and 13 Jbeta segments. From the immunoSEQ multiplex PCR reads, TCRdb called clonotypes with MiXCR, one entry per CDR3 protein. The sample lists 150,000 to 200,000 distinct CDR3 sequences, around 94% occurring once.

This clonotype originated in a human donor with multiple sclerosis. The source material was CD4+ T cells from PBMCs. The chain couples TRBV30 to TRBJ1-4, with 7 positions matching TRBD1. CDR3 bases: TGTGCCTGGAGTCGAGGGACAGCCTCTAATGAAAAACTGTTTTTT. Encoded protein: CAWSRGTASNEKLFF.